One and the same sample provided the 20 T cell receptor beta chains below, sequenced in a study of blood T cells in healthy people across ages. Primed by a sample-barcoded 5' primer and a J-beta primer mix, a second PCR proceeded for about 7 to 11 cycles. One entry per CDR3 protein, called by TCRdb with MiXCR from the 5' RACE reads. This sample yields roughly 720,000 distinct CDR3 sequences, of which around half are seen a single time; under 50% belongs to the top ten. The source material was blood. Receptors were obtained from a man older than 75 in good health.

The V gene is TRBV27, the J gene TRBJ2-1; D could derive from TRBD1 or TRBD2 (5 bases each). CDR3 size: 16 residues. Germline V gene sequence: CDR1 MNHEY, CDR2 SMNVEV (reference sequence). Trimming removed 1 base at V and 4 bases at J, with 14 bases between. The chain's CDR3 is CASSLYSGTLYNEQFF. The CDR3 DNA follows: TGTGCCAGCAGTTTATACTCCGGGACCCTTTACAATGAGCAGTTCTTC.

This rearrangement joins TRBV5-1 to TRBJ2-3; D is unclear. V lost 1 base to trimming and J lost 0 bases, with 12 bases between them. This CDR3 has 16 amino acids. Germline CDR1 reads SGHRS; CDR2 reads YFSETQ. The CDR3 nucleotides are TGCGCCAGCAGCTTGAGGCGGAGCCCTAGCACAGATACGCAGTATTTT. Encoded protein: CASSLRRSPSTDTQYF.

The V gene is TRBV20-1, the J gene TRBJ2-4; 12 bases are shared with TRBD1. From germline, CDR1 is DFQATT and CDR2 SNEGSKA (reference sequence). This CDR3 has 17 amino acids. V lost 4 bases, J lost 1 base, and 8 bases stayed unmatched. CDR3 loop: CSATRDRGQWAKNIQYF. CDR3 coding DNA: TGCAGTGCTACCCGGGACAGGGGGCAATGGGCCAAAAACATTCAGTACTTC.

The chain recombines TRBV20-1 with TRBJ1-5, with D uncertain. V shed 1 base and J shed 3 bases, with 7 bases lying between them. Germline loops: CDR1 DFQATT, CDR2 SNEGSKA (reference sequence). The CDR3 is 13 amino acids. CDR3 sequence: CSARVLDNQPQHF. CDR3 coding DNA: TGCAGTGCTAGAGTACTTGACAATCAGCCCCAGCATTTT.

The CDR3 DNA sequence: TGTGCCATCAGTGAATGGTATGTTGCAGATACGCAGTATTTT. Translating it yields CAISEWYVADTQYF. The chain is built from TRBV10-3 and TRBJ2-3; D is unclear. The CDR3 is made up of 14 amino acids. V was cut by 3 bases and J by 4 bases, with 11 bases left in between. Germline V CDR1 and CDR2: ENHRY, SYGVKD.

The V and J genes are TRBV5-1 and TRBJ1-6; TRBD1 is a possible D gene (5 bases). V dropped 0 bases and J dropped 0 bases, with 10 bases sitting between them. CDR1 is SGHRS, CDR2 YFSETQ, per germline. The CDR3 consists of 17 residues. CDR3 nucleotide sequence: TGCGCCAGCAGCTTGGGAGGGGCGAGCTCCTATAATTCACCCCTCCACTTT. Translating it yields CASSLGGASSYNSPLHF.

This clonotype was found a few times. The chain combines TRBV29-1 with TRBJ2-5; D uncertain. The CDR3 totals 12 residues. CDR1 is SQVTM, CDR2 ANQGSEA, per germline. V was clipped by 7 bases and J by 1 base, with 10 bases between them. CDR3 nucleotides: TGCAGCGCCGGACGGCCCCAAGAGACCCAGTACTTC. It translates to CSAGRPQETQYF.

The rearrangement uses TRBV29-1 and TRBJ2-3; TRBD1 or TRBD2 may be the D gene (6 bases each). Trimming removed 6 bases from V and 6 bases from J, with 13 bases in between. The CDR3 has 12 amino acids. The germline CDR1 and CDR2 sequences are SQVTM and ANQGSEA. CDR3 in amino acids: CSVQNGGDTQYF. The DNA for the CDR3 is TGCAGCGTCCAGAACGGGGGCGATACGCAGTATTTT.

This chain joins TRBV24-1 and TRBJ2-1; D may be TRBD1 or TRBD2 (5 bases each). This CDR3 is built from 15 residues. Germline values: CDR1 KGHDR, CDR2 SFDVKD. Trimming pared 3 bases from V and 8 bases from J, leaving 16 bases between. This CDR3 is CATSDPGPEADEQFF. The CDR3 DNA follows: TGTGCCACCAGTGATCCGGGACCCGAGGCCGATGAGCAGTTCTTC.

V usage is TRBV7-8 and J usage is TRBJ1-5; 10 bases fit TRBD1. Losses at the gene ends were 0 bases for V and 2 bases for J; bases not matched to a gene: 13. This CDR3 region has 20 residues. The germline V gene has CDR1 SGHVS and CDR2 FQNEAQ. CDR3 sequence reads: CASSLAPGQGKVGGNQPQHF. CDR3 coding DNA: TGTGCCAGCAGCTTAGCCCCGGGACAGGGGAAAGTCGGAGGCAATCAGCCCCAGCATTTT.

V and J are TRBV4-2 and TRBJ1-2, with 8 bases that match TRBD1. J lost 4 bases, V lost 0 bases, and 7 bases had no gene match. The germline CDR1 and CDR2 sequences are LGHNA and YNFKEQ. CDR3 size: 16 residues. The CDR3 loop is CASSQDLRTGSYGYTF. DNA for the CDR3: TGTGCCAGCAGCCAAGATCTGAGGACAGGGTCCTATGGCTACACCTTC.

The chain carries TRBV18 and TRBJ2-1; 13 positions agree with TRBD2. The CDR3 contains 16 residues. The V gene end was trimmed by 5 bases and the J gene end by 4 bases; junction bases not matched to a gene: 5. CDR1 is KGHSH, CDR2 LQKENI, per germline. The CDR3 DNA is TGTGCCAGCTCAGCGGGACTAGCGGGGACTTACAATGAGCAGTTCTTC. It codes for CASSAGLAGTYNEQFF.

This clonotype appeared a few times. J is TRBJ2-1 and V is TRBV24-1; 11 bases are a match to TRBD2. CDR1 is KGHDR and CDR2 is SFDVKD in the germline V gene. The CDR3 runs to 17 residues. V was clipped by 2 bases and J by 2 bases; unmatched bases: 4. The DNA of the CDR3 is TGTGCCACCAGTGATTCCTATAGCGGGAGGGCCTACAATGAGCAGTTCTTC. As protein: CATSDSYSGRAYNEQFF.

This clonotype turned up a few times. The chain links TRBV7-3 to TRBJ2-5; D is undetermined. Germline-derived CDR1 and CDR2 are SGHTA and FQGTGA. With 2 bases removed from V and 1 base from J, the gap between germline ends came to 11 bases. CDR3 length equals 15 residues. CDR3 in amino acids: CASSLGPTSQETQYF. CDR3 nucleotide sequence: TGTGCCAGCAGCTTAGGACCGACCTCCCAAGAGACCCAGTACTTC.

This sequence joins TRBV10-3 and TRBJ1-4; D is unresolved. The J call is in doubt because the DNA end fits TRBJ2-2 better. Looked up from germline, CDR1 is ENHRY and CDR2 is SYGVKD. This CDR3 region has 14 residues. CDR3 sequence (DNA): TGTGCCATCAGTGAAATAGTATTTGTCGGGGAGCTGTTTTTT. This translates into CAISEIVFVGELFF.

This rearrangement joins TRBV10-2 to TRBJ1-6, with TRBD1 identical over 9 bases. In germline, CDR1 is WSHSY, CDR2 SAAADI. V gave up 6 bases and J gave up 6 bases; unmatched junction bases: 3. CDR3 size: 14 residues. CDR3 region: CASSGQGFNSPLHF. Written as DNA, the CDR3 is TGCGCCAGCAGCGGACAGGGGTTTAATTCACCCCTCCACTTT.

V is TRBV7-9 and J is TRBJ2-7; 7 positions match TRBD2. The J segment lost 4 bases and the V segment lost 5 bases, leaving 8 bases of the junction unmatched. Germline assignment: CDR1 SEHNR and CDR2 FQNEAQ (reference sequence). The CDR3 is 14 residues long. Written as DNA, the CDR3 is TGTGCCAGCAGCGCTAGCGGCGGATCGTACGAGCAGTACTTC. Its translation: CASSASGGSYEQYF. Filled out from reference TRBV7-9 and TRBJ2-7, the complete variable domain reads DTGVSQNPRHKITKRGQNVTFRCDPISEHNRLYWYRQTLGQGPEFLTYFQNEAQLEKSRLLSDRFSAERPKGSFSTLEIQRTEQGDSAMYLCASSASGGSYEQYFGPGTRLTVT.

The rearrangement uses TRBV24-1 and TRBJ2-1, with D perhaps given as TRBD1 or TRBD2 (6 bases each). CDR1 and CDR2 (germline): KGHDR, SFDVKD. V was shortened by 5 bases and J by 6 bases, with 16 bases between the two germline ends. This CDR3 contains 15 residues. CDR3 DNA sequence: TGTGCCACCAGTGTAGGGGGGAGTATCTCCAATGAGCAGTTCTTC. Its protein is CATSVGGSISNEQFF.

This chain uses TRBV24-1 with TRBJ2-1; 8 nucleotides align to TRBD2. There are 17 residues in the CDR3. V trimming: 5 bases; J trimming: 9 bases; junction bases outside the gene matches: 17. Germline CDR1 and CDR2: KGHDR and SFDVKD. CDR3 coding DNA: TGTGCCACCAGTGTCGCTTTTTCTAGCGGGTTTCGACTTGAGCAGTTCTTC. Translated, it gives CATSVAFSSGFRLEQFF.

This chain links TRBV6-2 or TRBV6-3 with TRBJ1-5, with TRBD1 as a possible D gene (5 bases). V was trimmed by 5 bases and J by 4 bases, leaving 12 bases between them. Germline assignment: CDR1 MNHEY and CDR2 SVGEGT. CDR3 length: 14 residues. CDR3 loop: CASSQSTENQPQHF. Written as DNA, the CDR3 is TGTGCCAGCAGTCAGTCGACAGAGAATCAGCCCCAGCATTTT.